These 7 T cell receptor beta chains were sequenced from one sample in a study of human T cells and chemical hapten exposure. Time point described: patch test 3, about 24 weeks after DPC sensitization. Treatment in this sample: therapeutic diphenylcyclopropenone sensitization with weekly scalp DPC. Using its own MiXCR run on the RACE reads, TCRdb lists one record per CDR3 protein. This sample has about 82,000 distinct CDR3 sequences; over 10% occur once, and the top ten carry approximately 5%. Material: whole blood, obtained in connection with sensitization to the hapten diphenylcyclopropenone (DPC). The receptors shown here come from a woman aged 45-65 years with alopecia areata. Some clones in this sample may be carry-over from other donors' samples.

This clonotype was counted at least ten times. This rearrangement joins TRBV7-2 to TRBJ2-1, with TRBD2 matching 7 bases. Trimming cost V 2 bases and J 8 bases; bases outside gene matches: 9. Germline V gene data show CDR1 as SGHTA and CDR2 as FQGNSA. The CDR3 totals 15 residues. CDR3 nucleotide sequence: TGTGCCAGCAGCTTATTTCTTGTTGCGGGGGATGAGCAGTTCTTC. As protein: CASSLFLVAGDEQFF. The full variable domain, rest sourced from reference TRBV7-2 and TRBJ2-1, is GAGVSQSPSNKVTEKGKDVELRCDPISGHTALYWYRQSLGQGLEFLIYFQGNSAPDKSGLPSDRFSAERTGGSVSTLTIQRTQQEDSAVYLCASSLFLVAGDEQFFGPGTRLTVL.

This clonotype was counted between two and nine times. The V gene is TRBV24-1, the J gene TRBJ2-1; 9 bases are a match to TRBD2. The germline V gene encodes CDR1 KGHDR and CDR2 SFDVKD. Trimming cost V 2 bases and J 8 bases; bases outside gene matches: 0. The CDR3 loop spans 13 amino acids. The DNA of the CDR3 is TGTGCCACCAGTGATTGGACTAGCGATGAGCAGTTCTTC. Protein product: CATSDWTSDEQFF.

This clonotype has at least ten counts. The rearrangement links TRBV27 to TRBJ2-6, with 8 positions matching TRBD1. With V trimmed by 6 bases and J by 0 bases, 13 bases remained unmatched. The germline V gene encodes CDR1 MNHEY and CDR2 SMNVEV (reference sequence). The CDR3 loop spans 19 amino acids. The CDR3 reads CASSSRARQGPSGANVLTF. The DNA of the CDR3 is TGTGCCAGCAGCTCAAGGGCCCGACAGGGGCCCTCTGGGGCCAACGTCCTGACTTTC.

At least ten counts were recorded for this clonotype. This chain uses TRBV11-2 with TRBJ1-2, with D perhaps matching TRBD1 (5 bases). From germline, CDR1 is SGHAT and CDR2 FQNNGV. Deletions cut 3 bases from V and 8 bases from J, with 7 bases between. The CDR3 has 11 amino acids. This CDR3 is CASSLRGGYTF. The DNA of the CDR3 is TGTGCCAGCAGCTTGAGGGGCGGCTACACCTTC.

This clonotype was picked up many times. This chain uses TRBV20-1 with TRBJ2-1; 9 bases match TRBD2. The CDR3 length is 16 residues. V shed 6 bases, J shed 7 bases, and the junction held 16 bases outside the gene matches. The V gene's germline CDR1 is DFQATT and CDR2 SNEGSKA (reference sequence). DNA for the CDR3: TGCAGTGCAAAGCGGGAGGTCCCCGATTTTCAGAATGAGCAGTTCTTC. Amino acids: CSAKREVPDFQNEQFF.

This clonotype was detected a few times. The gene calls are TRBV6-1 and TRBJ2-1, with D perhaps matching TRBD2 (6 bases). The CDR3 covers 12 residues. Germline CDR1 and CDR2: MNHNS and SASEGT. V was trimmed by 7 bases and J by 3 bases, leaving 7 bases between them. CDR3 in amino acids: CASTGVYNEQFF. The CDR3 bases are TGTGCCAGCACGGGAGTCTACAATGAGCAGTTCTTC.

V is TRBV5-1 and J is TRBJ2-7; 9 nucleotides align to TRBD2. This CDR3 is built from 15 residues. V was pared by 2 bases and J by 5 bases, with 8 bases of the junction left unmatched. Germline V CDR1 and CDR2: SGHRS, YFSETQ. The CDR3 nucleotides read TGCGCCAGCAGCTTAGCGGGAGGTTCCCCTAACGAGCAGTACTTC. This encodes CASSLAGGSPNEQYF.